A single sample gave rise to the 28 T cell receptor beta chains below, sequenced in a study of regulatory T cells in long-lasting Graves disease. To make TCR beta libraries, researchers used iRepertoire HTBI primers and Arm-PCR of CDR3 regions. TCRdb re-derived calls from the multiplex PCR reads in MiXCR, one entry per CDR3 protein. The sample records about 460,000 distinct CDR3 sequences, around a fifth being singletons. Time point described: persistent/refractory GD, antithyroid drugs over 5 years with positive TRAb. RNA extracted from PBMCs served as the sequencing template. The sequencing here drew on peripheral blood mononuclear cells (PBMCs), taken when the disease was refractory, from a patient treated with antithyroid drugs. All receptors come from a female donor with Graves disease.

This clonotype appeared a few times. The chain carries TRBV6-2 or TRBV6-3 and TRBJ2-2; 7 bases are a match to TRBD1. With V trimmed by 7 bases and J by 5 bases, 10 bases remained unmatched. CDR1 MNHEY and CDR2 SVGEGT come from the germline V gene. The CDR3 spans 15 residues. The CDR3 sequence is CASTPGRGITGELFF. The CDR3 nucleotides are TGTGCCAGCACTCCGGGCAGGGGGATAACCGGGGAGCTGTTTTTT.

This clonotype was recorded at least ten times. The genes are TRBV6-2 or TRBV6-3 and TRBJ2-2; D is undetermined. The CDR3 contains 14 residues. Trimming removed 8 bases at V and 2 bases at J, with 12 bases between. Germline V lookup: CDR1 MNHEY, CDR2 SVGEGT. The CDR3 coding sequence is TGTGCCAGCCTTTCTCCTTTAAACACCGGGGAGCTGTTTTTT. It encodes CASLSPLNTGELFF.

In regard to this clonotype: A read error may be the cause here, since a much bigger clone is one base away. Because it lacks the conserved phenylalanine or tryptophan at the end, this CDR3 is likely a read error. The rearrangement links TRBV28 to TRBJ1-4; 8 bases map to TRBD1. Losses at the gene ends were 4 bases for V and 4 bases for J; bases not matched to a gene: 8. The CDR3 runs 16 residues. The germline V gene has CDR1 MDHEN and CDR2 SYDVKM. The CDR3, as DNA: TGTGCCAGCAGTTCGCCCCAGGGGGCTGGTAATGAAAAACTGTTTCTT. This gives the protein CASSSPQGAGNEKLFL.

This clonotype was detected only a few times. The chain links TRBV20-1 to TRBJ2-7, with D unresolved. The CDR3 sequence is 13 residues long. V lost 5 bases to trimming and J lost 2 bases, with 13 bases between them. Germline CDR1 is DFQATT and CDR2 is SNEGSKA (reference sequence). The CDR3 loop is CSAFRTSTYEQYF. CDR3 DNA: TGCAGTGCTTTTCGGACCAGTACCTACGAGCAGTACTTC.

This clonotype was observed at least ten times. The rearrangement links TRBV6-1 to TRBJ2-7; D not certain. V lost 3 bases to trimming and J lost 1 base, with 10 bases between them. Germline V CDR1 and CDR2: MNHNS, SASEGT. The CDR3 length is 14 residues. CDR3 DNA: TGTGCCAGCAGTGATCCGGGTAGGTCCTACGAGCAGTACTTC. Protein: CASSDPGRSYEQYF.

CDR3 amino acids: CASKPGTAYNEQFF. CDR3 in DNA: TGTGCCAGCAAACCCGGGACAGCCTACAATGAGCAGTTCTTC. The chain has TRBV28 and TRBJ2-1; 7 bases map to TRBD1. The CDR3 is 14 amino acids. J gave up 2 bases and V 7 bases, and 5 bases lay outside the gene matches. Germline V gives CDR1 MDHEN, CDR2 SYDVKM.

This clonotype appeared a few times. The chain has TRBV12-3 or TRBV12-4 and TRBJ2-1, with a tentative D call TRBD2 (6 bases). Trimming pared 4 bases from V and 5 bases from J, leaving 9 bases between. The length of the CDR3 is 13 residues. The CDR3 is CASSSGLHNEQFF. The CDR3 nucleotides are TGTGCCAGCAGTTCGGGACTTCACAATGAGCAGTTCTTC.

Only a few counts were recorded for this clonotype. This rearrangement joins TRBV20-1 to TRBJ1-2; 9 nucleotides align to TRBD1. This CDR3 region has 14 residues. Germline V gene data show CDR1 as DFQATT and CDR2 as SNEGSKA (reference sequence). V trimming: 6 bases; J trimming: 7 bases; junction bases outside the gene matches: 12. In DNA form, the CDR3 reads TGCAGTGCCCTACCCCACAGGGGGCCGGCTGGCTACACCTTC. It yields the protein CSALPHRGPAGYTF.

In this sample, this clonotype turned up many times. V usage is TRBV10-3 and J usage is TRBJ1-6; D may be TRBD1 (6 bases). The V and J ends lost 11 bases and 14 bases respectively, with 16 bases between them. CDR1 and CDR2 (germline): ENHRY, SYGVKD. The CDR3 consists of 11 residues. The CDR3 nucleotides are TGTGCCCCCCGGGACACCTATTCCCTCCACTTT. Translating it yields CAPRDTYSLHF.

This clonotype was seen more than once but under ten times. Here the CDR3 DNA reads TGTGCCAGTAGTATAGATCCGACAGGGAAGCGGGCTGAAGCTTTCTTT. Its translation is CASSIDPTGKRAEAFF. The chain uses TRBV19 and TRBJ1-1; 7 positions match TRBD1. The CDR3 sequence is 16 residues long. Germline trimming cut 0 bases from V and 6 bases from J; bases unmatched to any gene: 10. Germline loops: CDR1 LNHDA, CDR2 SQIVND (reference sequence).

The chain is built from TRBV19 and TRBJ1-2, with D unresolved. The CDR3 covers 12 residues. The V gene lost 5 bases and the J gene lost 6 bases, with 10 bases spanning the gap. CDR1 is LNHDA and CDR2 is SQIVND in the germline V gene (reference sequence). CDR3 nucleotide sequence: TGTGCCAGTAGTCCAGGAGGGAATGGCTACACCTTC. Its protein is CASSPGGNGYTF.

A note on this clonotype: At one boundary the junction diverges from the germline segment, which might be a read error. J is TRBJ2-2 and V is TRBV19, with a weak D call TRBD2 (5 bases). The germline V gene has CDR1 LNHDA and CDR2 SQIVND (reference sequence). CDR3 size: 14 residues. In DNA, the CDR3 is TGTGCCAGCCGAAACAAACAGAGAATCGGGGAGCCGTTTTTT. Protein product: CASRNKQRIGEPFF. Looking up the rest from reference TRBV19 and TRBJ2-2 gives the full variable domain: DGGITQSPKYLFRKEGQNVTLSCEQNLNHDAMYWYRQDPGQGLRLIYYSQIVNDFQKGDIAEGYSVSREKKESFPLTVTSAQKNPTAFYLCASRNKQRIGEPFFGEGSRLTVL.

V gene TRBV7-2 combines with J gene TRBJ2-2; no firm D call. With 5 bases removed from V and 8 bases from J, the gap between germline ends came to 15 bases. The CDR3 runs to 14 residues. In germline, CDR1 is SGHTA, CDR2 FQGNSA. The chain's CDR3 is CASSPRAREGELFF. The CDR3 DNA follows: TGTGCCAGCAGCCCCCGGGCCCGTGAGGGGGAGCTGTTTTTT.

The chain recombines TRBV18 with TRBJ1-2; D is perhaps TRBD1 (6 bases). Trimming removed 5 bases at V and 3 bases at J, with 10 bases between. The CDR3 extends over 13 amino acids. Looked up from germline, CDR1 is KGHSH and CDR2 is LQKENI. In DNA, the CDR3 is TGTGCCAGCTCAGTCGGGACACACTATGGCTACACCTTC. Translation: CASSVGTHYGYTF.

With regard to this clonotype: One base away lies a much larger clone, so this may be a sequencing read error. The chain has TRBV6-5 and TRBJ1-2; D is ambiguous. The CDR3 runs to 13 residues. The V and J ends lost 2 bases and 7 bases respectively, with 11 bases between them. CDR1 MNHEY and CDR2 SVGAGI come from the germline V gene. The chain's CDR3 is CASSYVSVRGYTF. The CDR3 bases are TGTGCCAGCAGTTACGTCTCAGTCCGTGGCTACACCTTC.

The table lists this clonotype with a few counts. The CDR3 nucleotides are TGTGCCAGCAGCGTAGGGTTCTCTAGCGGGGGAGTCTACGAGCAGTACTTC. Translating it yields CASSVGFSSGGVYEQYF. The gene calls are TRBV9 and TRBJ2-7; 10 bases agree with TRBD2. After removal of 0 bases from V and 3 bases from J, the junction contained 9 bases not matched to a gene. The CDR3 is 17 residues long. CDR1 is SGDLS and CDR2 is YYNGEE in the germline V gene.

The genes are TRBV20-1 and TRBJ1-1; TRBD1 is a possible D gene (6 bases). Trimming took 0 bases from V and 1 from J, leaving 18 bases between them. Germline V lookup: CDR1 DFQATT, CDR2 SNEGSKA (reference sequence). This CDR3 has 17 amino acids. The CDR3 DNA reads as TGCAGTGCTAGAGATCCCGGTAAGGTGGGGGCGAACACTGAAGCTTTCTTT. Its translation is CSARDPGKVGANTEAFF.

In its sample, this clonotype was seen a few times. J is TRBJ1-1 and V is TRBV4-1; D is unresolved. Trimming took off 6 bases at V and 1 base at J, with 6 bases between the two ends. This CDR3 contains 12 residues. Germline lookup yields CDR1 MGHRA and CDR2 YSYEKL. For the CDR3, the DNA is TGCGCCAGCAGACACAGGAACACTGAAGCTTTCTTT. Protein product: CASRHRNTEAFF.

The chain couples TRBV19 to TRBJ2-3; D call uncertain. Germline CDR1 reads LNHDA; CDR2 reads SQIVND (reference sequence). V was pared by 6 bases and J by 4 bases, with 17 bases between. CDR3 length equals 15 residues. CDR3 sequence reads: CASRLAAGSADTQYF. CDR3 bases: TGTGCCAGTAGGTTGGCGGCAGGATCCGCAGATACGCAGTATTTT.

This clonotype was seen repeatedly, ten times or more. This chain links TRBV7-2 with TRBJ1-1, with D perhaps matching TRBD1 (6 bases). The V gene's germline CDR1 is SGHTA and CDR2 FQGNSA. The V gene lost 2 bases and the J gene lost 5 bases, with 24 bases spanning the gap. CDR3 length equals 18 residues. The CDR3 is CASSLKREPRGRYTEAFF. CDR3 coding DNA: TGTGCCAGCAGCTTAAAACGGGAGCCCCGGGGGCGGTATACTGAAGCTTTCTTT.

This clonotype was found many times. V is TRBV2 and J is TRBJ1-2; D is perhaps TRBD1 (5 bases). This CDR3 comprises 17 residues. Trimming shortened V by 3 bases and J by 4 bases, and 21 bases separated the two germline ends. CDR1 is SNHLY and CDR2 is FYNNEI in the germline V gene. CDR3 DNA sequence: TGTGCCAGCAGTGATTTAGACGGAGGGGCAATGGGCTATGGCTACACCTTC. Translation gives CASSDLDGGAMGYGYTF.

The CDR3: CSVEDPGQGRYGYTF. CDR3 nucleotides: TGCAGCGTCGAGGACCCGGGACAGGGTCGCTATGGCTACACCTTC. The rearrangement uses TRBV29-1 and TRBJ1-2, with 9 bases that match TRBD1. CDR3 length: 15 amino acids. CDR1 and CDR2 from the germline V gene are SQVTM and ANQGSEA. V was pared by 6 bases and J by 4 bases, with 12 bases of the junction left unmatched.

This clonotype was seen at least ten times. This rearrangement joins TRBV28 to TRBJ2-5; TRBD2 aligns across 9 bases. This CDR3 comprises 15 residues. The V gene's germline CDR1 is MDHEN and CDR2 SYDVKM. V shed 3 bases and J 5 bases; nucleotides not matched to a gene: 7. The CDR3 here is CASSFWLAGFETQYF. CDR3 nucleotides: TGTGCCAGCAGTTTTTGGCTAGCGGGATTTGAGACCCAGTACTTC.

This clonotype was seen a few times. V is TRBV29-1 and J is TRBJ1-2; the match to TRBD1 covers 7 bases. Germline CDR1 is SQVTM and CDR2 is ANQGSEA. The CDR3 is 13 amino acids. After removal of 1 base from V and 7 bases from J, the junction contained 6 bases not matched to a gene. The CDR3 coding sequence is TGCAGCGTTGAAGGACAGGGCCTCTCTGGCTACACCTTC. Residues: CSVEGQGLSGYTF. The variable domain in full, completed from reference TRBV29-1 and TRBJ1-2, reads SAVISQKPSRDICQRGTSLTIQCQVDSQVTMMFWYRQQPGQSLTLIATANQGSEATYESGFVIDKFPISRPNLTFSTLTVSNMSPEDSSIYLCSVEGQGLSGYTFGSGTRLTVV.

J is TRBJ1-2 and V is TRBV6-2 or TRBV6-3; possible D gene TRBD1, 6 bases. The ends were cut back, 5 bases at V and 7 bases at J, with 20 bases in the middle. The CDR3 is 15 amino acids. Germline V gene lookup returns CDR1 MNHEY and CDR2 SVGEGT. CDR3 in amino acids: CASSTPNRASAGYTF. The CDR3 coding sequence is TGTGCCAGCAGTACACCGAACAGGGCGTCGGCTGGCTACACCTTC.

This clonotype has a count of ten or more. This chain links TRBV20-1 with TRBJ2-5, with a possible D match to TRBD1 (6 bases). Trimming took 6 bases from V and 1 from J, leaving 9 bases between them. Germline V lookup: CDR1 DFQATT, CDR2 SNEGSKA (reference sequence). This CDR3 is built from 12 residues. The CDR3 DNA reads TGCAGTGCCGGGACACGCCAAGAGACCCAGTACTTC. Amino acid sequence: CSAGTRQETQYF.

The chain combines TRBV4-3 with TRBJ2-7; 7 bases agree with TRBD2. Germline V gene data show CDR1 as LGHNA and CDR2 as YSLEER. CDR3 length equals 15 residues. V gave up 1 base and J gave up 4 bases; unmatched junction bases: 7. The CDR3 reads CASSQVGGSPYEQYF. As DNA, the CDR3 is TGCGCCAGCAGCCAAGTCGGCGGGAGCCCATACGAGCAGTACTTC.

This clonotype was seen many times. This chain uses TRBV20-1 with TRBJ2-5, with 7 bases that match TRBD1. The CDR3 length is 14 residues. With 0 bases clipped from V and 6 bases from J, the junction kept 7 bases outside the gene matches. The V gene's germline CDR1 is DFQATT and CDR2 SNEGSKA (reference sequence). The CDR3 DNA follows: TGCAGTGCTAGAGACCTAACAGGGGTACAGACCCAGTACTTC. Translation: CSARDLTGVQTQYF.